This T cell receptor (beta chain) was recovered during a study of blood T cell repertoires in COVID-19. Per the study methods: Estimation of nucleated cell counts relied on the amplification of reference gene primers. Only in-frame clones appear in the TCRdb table, and some are missing; sequencing was by immunoSEQ multiplex PCR. The V and J calls and the clone size are those of that table, but D and trimming were determined from the DNA. The repertoire holds roughly 89,000 clones, with roughly 80% as singletons. V dropped 4 bases and J dropped 3 bases, with 9 bases sitting between them. Germline-derived CDR1 and CDR2 are MNHEY and SMNVEV (reference sequence). The CDR3 has 13 residues.

The chain links TRBV27 to TRBJ2-5, with a tentative D call TRBD2 (5 bases). The sequenced sample consisted of peripheral blood. This clonotype originated in an elderly woman with acute or convalescent COVID-19. CDR3 bases: TGTGCCAGCAGTTATGAGCGGAAAGAGACCCAGTACTTC. Encoded protein: CASSYERKETQYF.